The sequence of this T cell receptor (beta chain) was determined in a study of chemoradiotherapy in HPV16-positive cancers. The study's findings and limits: HPV-responsive T-cell expansion during chemoradiotherapy was linked to improved recurrence-free survival in HPV16-positive patients. Non-HPV-specific T cells did not expand in tumors during treatment, whereas candidate HPV-specific clones and E7-related motifs did.

Only in-frame clones appear in the TCRdb table, and some are missing; sequencing was by immunoSEQ multiplex PCR. This table has under 7,000 clones, roughly 88% appearing once. Repeated repertoire sampling spanned the course of chemoradiotherapy. CDR1 is LGHNA, CDR2 YSLEER, per germline. Trimming removed 0 bases at V and 5 bases at J, with 8 bases between. CDR3 length: 14 residues. About this clone itself: Its cognate antigen is unknown.

The clonotype originates from a human donor with HPV-associated anogenital cancer. Specimen: tumor tissue, collected from a patient who underwent chemoradiotherapy. The chain uses TRBV4-3 and TRBJ2-1; no reliable D call. The CDR3, as DNA: TGCGCCAGCAGCCAAGAAGGAACTCACAATGAGCAGTTCTTC. It codes for CASSQEGTHNEQFF.